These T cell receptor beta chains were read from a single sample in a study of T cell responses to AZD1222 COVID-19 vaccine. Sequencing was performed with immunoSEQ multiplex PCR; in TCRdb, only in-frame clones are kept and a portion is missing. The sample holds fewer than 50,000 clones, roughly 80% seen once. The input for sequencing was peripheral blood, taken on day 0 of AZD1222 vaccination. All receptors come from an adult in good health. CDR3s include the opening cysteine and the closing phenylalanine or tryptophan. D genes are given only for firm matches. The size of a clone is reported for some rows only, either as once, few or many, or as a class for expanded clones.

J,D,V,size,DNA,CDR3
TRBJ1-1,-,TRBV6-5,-,TGTGCCAGCAAAGGGTTTATGACTGAAGCTTTCTTT,CASKGFMTEAFF
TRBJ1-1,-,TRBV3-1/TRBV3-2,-,TGTGCCAGCAGCCAAGGCGTCACTGAAGCTTTCTTT,CASSQGVTEAFF
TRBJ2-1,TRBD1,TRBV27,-,TGTGCCAGCAGACAGGGGGCGCCAGGGTTCAATGAGCAGTTCTTC,CASRQGAPGFNEQFF
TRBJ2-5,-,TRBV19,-,TGTGCCAGTAGTAGCGTGGACTACTCTAAGGAGACCCAGTACTTC,CASSSVDYSKETQYF
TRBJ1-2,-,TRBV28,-,TGTGCCAGCAGCCTGATCTCAAGCTATGGCTACACCTTC,CASSLISSYGYTF
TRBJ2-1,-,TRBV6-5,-,TGTGCCAGCAGCAGCAGGGGTCGGTCCTACAATGAGCAGTTCTTC,CASSSRGRSYNEQFF
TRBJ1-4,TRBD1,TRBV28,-,TGTGCCACCGCAGGGGGTGCAACTAATGAAAAACTGTTTTTT,CATAGGATNEKLFF
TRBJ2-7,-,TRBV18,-,TGTGCCAGCTCACCCTCCGACGTTTACGAGCAGTACTTC,CASSPSDVYEQYF
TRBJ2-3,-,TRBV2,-,TGTGCCAGCAGTGGGAGGGGGGGTGCAGATACGCAGTATTTT,CASSGRGGADTQYF
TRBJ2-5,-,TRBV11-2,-,TGTGCCAGCAGCTTAACTACAGGGTGGGGAGAAGAGACCCAGTACTTC,CASSLTTGWGEETQYF
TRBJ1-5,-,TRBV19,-,TGTGCCAGTAGTTATGGTCAGGTAAATAATCAGCCCCAGCATTTT,CASSYGQVNNQPQHF
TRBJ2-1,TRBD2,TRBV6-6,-,TGTGCCAGCAGTAATAGCGGGCGGATGTTCTTC,CASSNSGRMFF
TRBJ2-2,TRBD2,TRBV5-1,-,TGCGCCAGCAGCTTGGCCCCGCGGGAGCGGGACACCGGGGAGCTGTTTTTT,CASSLAPRERDTGELFF
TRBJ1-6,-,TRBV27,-,TGTGCCAGCAGTTTGAGGGTCACGAATTCACCCCTCCACTTT,CASSLRVTNSPLHF
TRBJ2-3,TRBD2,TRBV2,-,TGTGCCAGCACCTTGGGGGCGGGGGGTTACACAGATACGCAGTATTTT,CASTLGAGGYTDTQYF
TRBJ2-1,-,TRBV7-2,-,TGTGCCAGCAGCTTAGCCGGGGGCACGTATAATGAGCAGTTCTTC,CASSLAGGTYNEQFF
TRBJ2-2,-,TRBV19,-,TGTGCCAGTAGTATAGTCCTACCGGGAGCCCCCGGGGAGCTGTTTTTT,CASSIVLPGAPGELFF
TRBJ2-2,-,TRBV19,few,TGTGCCAGTAGTATAGTGCAAGCTTCCGGGGAGCTGTTTTTT,CASSIVQASGELFF
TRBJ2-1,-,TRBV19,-,TGTGCCAGTAGTATGCCCATGTTACGTGGGGAGAAGAATGAGCAGTTCTTC,CASSMPMLRGEKNEQFF
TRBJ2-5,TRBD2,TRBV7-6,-,TGTGCCAGCAGCGGACTAGCGGGGGGGCTTGAGACCCAGTACTTC,CASSGLAGGLETQYF
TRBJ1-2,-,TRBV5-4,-,TGTGCCAGCAGCTTTGGACGGAACTATGGCTACACCTTC,CASSFGRNYGYTF
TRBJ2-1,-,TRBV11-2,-,TGTGCCAGCAGCTCTTTTAGAAGGGGTTCCTACAATGAGCAGTTCTTC,CASSSFRRGSYNEQFF
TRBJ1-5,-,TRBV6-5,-,TGTGCCAGCAGTAACCAGCAAAGCACACAGCCCCAGCATTTT,CASSNQQSTQPQHF
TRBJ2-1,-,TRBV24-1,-,TGTGCCACCAGTGATCCTCGACTAGTCACTGAGCAGTTCTTC,CATSDPRLVTEQFF
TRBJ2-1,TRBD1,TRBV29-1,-,TGCAGCGTTGCCTCCCCAAGGGGGCTGAATGAGCAGTTCTTC,CSVASPRGLNEQFF
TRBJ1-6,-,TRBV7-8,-,TGTGCCAGCAGCTTAGCGTCTGGGGGCTCCTATAATTCACCCCTCCACTTT,CASSLASGGSYNSPLHF
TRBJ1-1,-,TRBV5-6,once,TGTGCCAGCAGCTTGAGGGGGGTCCTGAACACTGAAGCTTTCTTT,CASSLRGVLNTEAFF
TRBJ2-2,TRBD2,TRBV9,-,TGTGCCAGTACCCAGACTAGCTTGAACACCGGGGAGCTGTTTTTT,CASTQTSLNTGELFF
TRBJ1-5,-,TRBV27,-,TGTGCCAGCCCGGAGGGACGAAGCAATCAGCCCCAGCATTTT,CASPEGRSNQPQHF
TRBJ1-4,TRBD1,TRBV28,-,TGTGCCAGCAGTTTAGTGCAAGGGGGCGGAAAACTGTTTTTT,CASSLVQGGGKLFF
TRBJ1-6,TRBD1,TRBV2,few,TGTGCCAGCAGTCCCGGGACAGGAGCGTTGAATTCACCCCTCCACTTT,CASSPGTGALNSPLHF
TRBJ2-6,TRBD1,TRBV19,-,TGTGCCACCACGGACAGGGGTAGTTCTGGGGCCAACGTCCTGACTTTC,CATTDRGSSGANVLTF
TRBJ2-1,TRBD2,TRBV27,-,TGTGCCAGCAGTTTATCGCTAGCGGGGGGGTCTTGGAATGAGCAGTTCTTC,CASSLSLAGGSWNEQFF
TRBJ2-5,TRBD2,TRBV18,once,TGTGCCAGCTCACCAAGGACTAGCGGGGAAGAGACCCAGTACTTC,CASSPRTSGEETQYF